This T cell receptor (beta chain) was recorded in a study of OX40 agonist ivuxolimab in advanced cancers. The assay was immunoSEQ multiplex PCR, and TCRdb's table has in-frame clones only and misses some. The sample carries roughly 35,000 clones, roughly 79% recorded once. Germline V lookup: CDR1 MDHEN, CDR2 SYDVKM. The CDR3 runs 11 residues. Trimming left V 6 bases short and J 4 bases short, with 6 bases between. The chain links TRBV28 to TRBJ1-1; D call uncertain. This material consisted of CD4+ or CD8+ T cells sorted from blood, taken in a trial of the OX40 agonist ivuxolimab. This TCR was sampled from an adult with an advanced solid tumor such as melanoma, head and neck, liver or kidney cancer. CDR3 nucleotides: TGTGCCAGCAGATGGGGCACTGAAGCTTTCTTT. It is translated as CASRWGTEAFF.